The TCR beta chain under discussion was sequenced for a study of PD-1 blockade in classical Hodgkin lymphoma. Brentuximab vedotin exposure varied, and every patient relapsed after autologous stem cell transplantation. Sequenced by immunoSEQ multiplex PCR; TCRdb stores in-frame clones only, minus some. The repertoire holds fewer than 100,000 clones, with approximately 88% as singletons. The CDR3 covers 15 residues. With 0 bases removed from V and 3 bases from J, the gap between germline ends came to 13 bases. Per germline, CDR1 SGHTS and CDR2 YDEGEE. The chain links TRBV5-8 to TRBJ2-7; a possible D gene is TRBD2 (5 bases). This TCR came from a human donor with classical Hodgkin lymphoma. Sequenced here: peripheral blood mononuclear cells (PBMCs), sampled at baseline. The CDR3 DNA sequence: TGTGCCAGCAGCTTGGATGAGGGCTTAGACTACGAGCAGTACTTC. Translation gives CASSLDEGLDYEQYF.